This is a list of T cell receptor beta chains from one sample in a study of blood T cell repertoires in COVID-19. Clones were read by immunoSEQ multiplex PCR, and TCRdb kept only the in-frame ones, dropping some. Among 50,000 or so clones listed, over 75% were seen once. The sample was peripheral blood. The receptors come from a human donor with active COVID-19. The donor label of this sample is uncertain. Each CDR3 is given with its conserved first and last residue. Fields, in order: clone size, J gene, V gene, D gene, CDR3 DNA, CDR3 protein. The D gene is left open where the match is weak. Clone sizes are given selectively: once, few, many, or a class where the clone is expanded.

size: -
J: TRBJ2-1
V: TRBV13
D: -
DNA: TGTGCCAGCAGCCTCCAGGGTAATGAGCAGTTCTTC
CDR3: CASSLQGNEQFF

size: -
J: TRBJ2-3
V: TRBV5-6
D: TRBD1
DNA: TGTGCCAGCAGCCGACAGGGGGATGGCACAGATACGCAGTATTTT
CDR3: CASSRQGDGTDTQYF

size: -
J: TRBJ2-7
V: TRBV7-8
D: TRBD1
DNA: TGTGCCAGCAGCTTAGTGTCTGGGGACAGGGACTTTTACGAGCAGTACTTC
CDR3: CASSLVSGDRDFYEQYF

size: -
J: TRBJ1-5
V: TRBV5-1
D: TRBD1
DNA: TGCGCCAGCAGCTTGGAGGGGGCTCAGCCCCAGCATTTT
CDR3: CASSLEGAQPQHF

size: -
J: TRBJ2-7
V: TRBV7-9
D: TRBD1
DNA: TGTGCCAGCAGCTTAGGACAGGGGGCGGGGGAGCAGTACTTC
CDR3: CASSLGQGAGEQYF

size: -
J: TRBJ1-1
V: TRBV15
D: -
DNA: TGTGCCACCAGCAGCCAGGGTAACACTGAAGCTTTCTTT
CDR3: CATSSQGNTEAFF

size: -
J: TRBJ1-1
V: TRBV10-3
D: TRBD1
DNA: TGTGCCATCAAGGAGGGGGCTTTGAACACTGAAGCTTTCTTT
CDR3: CAIKEGALNTEAFF

size: -
J: TRBJ2-1
V: TRBV6-5
D: TRBD1
DNA: TGTGCCAGCAGTTACGCAGGGGGCAATGAGCAGTTCTTC
CDR3: CASSYAGGNEQFF

size: -
J: TRBJ1-2
V: TRBV6-2/TRBV6-3
D: -
DNA: TGTGCCAGCAGTTACCCGGACAGTTATGGCTACACCTTC
CDR3: CASSYPDSYGYTF

size: once
J: TRBJ2-1
V: TRBV19
D: -
DNA: TGTGCCAGCCGAGAGAGCTCCTACAATGAGCAGTTCTTC
CDR3: CASRESSYNEQFF

size: -
J: TRBJ1-4
V: TRBV2
D: -
DNA: TGTGCCAGCAGTGACAGGAGGAATGAAAAACTGTTTTTT
CDR3: CASSDRRNEKLFF

size: -
J: TRBJ2-1
V: TRBV13
D: -
DNA: TGTGCCAGCAGCTTTCGGAGCCCGTTCAATGAGCAGTTCTTC
CDR3: CASSFRSPFNEQFF

size: once
J: TRBJ1-2
V: TRBV25-1
D: TRBD1
DNA: TGTGCCAGCAGTCGCCAGGGACAGGGGAAGGCTAACTATGGCTACACCTTC
CDR3: CASSRQGQGKANYGYTF

size: -
J: TRBJ2-1
V: TRBV5-8
D: TRBD2
DNA: TGTGCCAGCAGCTTGTTACTAGCGGGAGTCGGTGAGCAGTTCTTC
CDR3: CASSLLLAGVGEQFF

size: -
J: TRBJ1-5
V: TRBV11-2
D: -
DNA: TGTGCCAGCAGCTTAGGTGAGGGCCAGCCCCAGCATTTT
CDR3: CASSLGEGQPQHF

size: -
J: TRBJ1-5
V: TRBV10-3
D: TRBD1
DNA: TGTGCCATCAGTGAAGGACAGGGGGCAGGGCAGCCCCAGCATTTT
CDR3: CAISEGQGAGQPQHF

size: few
J: TRBJ1-2
V: TRBV7-9
D: TRBD1
DNA: TGTGCCAGCATCCCACCCGGGACAGAAATATATGGCTACACCTTC
CDR3: CASIPPGTEIYGYTF

size: -
J: TRBJ1-5
V: TRBV10-3
D: -
DNA: TGTGCCATCAGTGGACAAGTAAATCAGCCCCAGCATTTT
CDR3: CAISGQVNQPQHF

size: -
J: TRBJ2-1
V: TRBV9
D: TRBD2
DNA: TGTGCCAGCAGCGCTACTAGCGGATACTACAATGAGCAGTTCTTC
CDR3: CASSATSGYYNEQFF

size: -
J: TRBJ2-1
V: TRBV9
D: TRBD2
DNA: TGTGCCAGCAGCCTTCCGACTAGCGGAAGCAATGAGCAGTTCTTC
CDR3: CASSLPTSGSNEQFF

size: -
J: TRBJ1-1
V: TRBV7-2
D: -
DNA: TGTGCCAGCAGCTTAGCAGGGGCCGGGACTGAAGCTTTCTTT
CDR3: CASSLAGAGTEAFF

size: -
J: TRBJ1-6
V: TRBV9
D: TRBD1
DNA: TGTGCCAGCAGCGCCGGACAGGGGATTACGCCCCTCCACTTT
CDR3: CASSAGQGITPLHF

size: -
J: TRBJ2-1
V: TRBV10-3
D: TRBD2
DNA: TGTGCCATCAGTGCGTGGGCCGGGACTAGCGGGAGCCCTCCCTACAATGAGCAGTTCTTC
CDR3: CAISAWAGTSGSPPYNEQFF

size: -
J: TRBJ2-1
V: TRBV4-2
D: -
DNA: TGTGCCAGCAGAACAAAGACAGGCTCCGAGGGGGATGAGCAGTTCTTC
CDR3: CASRTKTGSEGDEQFF

size: -
J: TRBJ2-1
V: TRBV25-1
D: TRBD1
DNA: TGTGCCAGCACCTCCGTAGGGGGCCTGTCCAATGAGCAGTTCTTC
CDR3: CASTSVGGLSNEQFF

size: few
J: TRBJ2-7
V: TRBV5-8
D: -
DNA: TGTGCCAGCAGCTTGGGCAGGCTGAGCGAGCAGTACTTC
CDR3: CASSLGRLSEQYF

size: -
J: TRBJ2-7
V: TRBV19
D: TRBD1
DNA: TGTGCCAGTACCAATTGGGGACAGGGAGGCAACGAGCAGTACTTC
CDR3: CASTNWGQGGNEQYF

size: once
J: TRBJ2-5
V: TRBV28
D: TRBD2
DNA: TGTGCCAGCAGTGGACTAGCGGGAAATCAAGAGACCCAGTACTTC
CDR3: CASSGLAGNQETQYF

size: -
J: TRBJ2-1
V: TRBV7-3
D: TRBD2
DNA: TGTGCCAGCAGCTCCAGCGGGAGCGGGGAAGATGAATGGTTCTTC
CDR3: CASSSSGSGEDEWFF

size: -
J: TRBJ1-4
V: TRBV3-1/TRBV3-2
D: TRBD1
DNA: TGTGCCAGCAGCCAAGAGGGACAGGGGTCTGAAAAACTGTTTTTT
CDR3: CASSQEGQGSEKLFF

size: -
J: TRBJ1-6
V: TRBV5-1
D: -
DNA: TGCGCCAGCAGCTTGGTGCGGTTTAGCTCCTATAATTCACCCCTCCACTTT
CDR3: CASSLVRFSSYNSPLHF

size: -
J: TRBJ2-1
V: TRBV27
D: TRBD2
DNA: TGTGCCAGCAGTTTCCTCCGCGGGGGTGAGCAGTTCTTC
CDR3: CASSFLRGGEQFF

size: -
J: TRBJ1-1
V: TRBV19
D: -
DNA: TGTGCCAGTCAGCCGGGACACCTAGGGAGCCCCGAAGCTTTCTTT
CDR3: CASQPGHLGSPEAFF

size: -
J: TRBJ2-3
V: TRBV7-2
D: -
DNA: TGTGCCAGCAGCATACGGGGGGCCAAGGCGGATACGCAGTATTTT
CDR3: CASSIRGAKADTQYF

size: -
J: TRBJ1-5
V: TRBV6-5
D: -
DNA: TGTGCCAGCAGTTCGGGGTTTCAGCCCCAGCATTTT
CDR3: CASSSGFQPQHF

size: -
J: TRBJ1-2
V: TRBV27
D: -
DNA: TGTGCCAGCTTGGGCCTGGGTTATGGCTACACCTTC
CDR3: CASLGLGYGYTF

size: -
J: TRBJ1-2
V: TRBV7-3
D: TRBD1
DNA: TGTGCCAGCAGCCGGGGACAGGGGAATGGCTACACCTTC
CDR3: CASSRGQGNGYTF

size: once
J: TRBJ2-3
V: TRBV9
D: TRBD1
DNA: TGTGCCAGCAGCCCTGCCGGGACAGGGAGAATAACAGATACGCAGTATTTT
CDR3: CASSPAGTGRITDTQYF

size: -
J: TRBJ1-6
V: TRBV10-3
D: -
DNA: TGTGCCATCAGTGCCACAGGGAGCTCCTATAATTCACCCCTCCACTTT
CDR3: CAISATGSSYNSPLHF

size: -
J: TRBJ2-1
V: TRBV7-3
D: TRBD2
DNA: TGTGCCAGCAGCTTAAGGGAGGGGGAGCAGTTCTTC
CDR3: CASSLREGEQFF

size: once
J: TRBJ2-1
V: TRBV2
D: TRBD2
DNA: TGTGCCAGCAGTCCGGGACTAGCCACAAATGAGCAGTTCTTC
CDR3: CASSPGLATNEQFF

size: -
J: TRBJ2-3
V: TRBV28
D: TRBD2
DNA: TGTGCCAGCACCATGAGCGGGAGGGCCACAGATACGCAGTATTTT
CDR3: CASTMSGRATDTQYF

size: -
J: TRBJ1-5
V: TRBV2
D: -
DNA: TGTGCCAGCAGTGAAGGGAGGGCTCAGCCCCAGCATTTT
CDR3: CASSEGRAQPQHF

size: -
J: TRBJ2-7
V: TRBV2
D: -
DNA: TGTGCCAGCAGCACACCGAGTGGGCCCTACGAGCAGTACTTC
CDR3: CASSTPSGPYEQYF

size: -
J: TRBJ2-7
V: TRBV12-3/TRBV12-4
D: -
DNA: TGTGCCAGCAGTTTTCTAGTCTCCGAGCAGTACTTC
CDR3: CASSFLVSEQYF

size: once
J: TRBJ1-2
V: TRBV18
D: -
DNA: TGTGCCAGCTCACCAAACAGGGATGGCTACACCTTC
CDR3: CASSPNRDGYTF

size: -
J: TRBJ2-7
V: TRBV9
D: TRBD1
DNA: TGTGCCAGCAGCGCCCGACAGGGCTACGAGCAGTACTTC
CDR3: CASSARQGYEQYF

size: once
J: TRBJ2-3
V: TRBV4-2
D: TRBD2
DNA: TGTGCCAGCAGAGGACTAGCGGGAGAGGGGGGGCCAGATACGCAGTATTTT
CDR3: CASRGLAGEGGPDTQYF

size: -
J: TRBJ2-3
V: TRBV6-5
D: -
DNA: TGTGCCAGCAAGCGGGTGGGCACAGATACGCAGTATTTT
CDR3: CASKRVGTDTQYF

size: -
J: TRBJ2-7
V: TRBV9
D: -
DNA: TGTGCCAGCAGCGTAGAAGGGACAACCTACGAGCAGTACTTC
CDR3: CASSVEGTTYEQYF

size: -
J: TRBJ2-1
V: TRBV7-2
D: -
DNA: TGTGCCAGCGGATTCGGGTGGAATGAGCAGTTCTTC
CDR3: CASGFGWNEQFF

size: -
J: TRBJ1-5
V: TRBV3-1/TRBV3-2
D: -
DNA: TGTGCCAGCAGCCAAGACTATAGCAATCAGCCCCAGCATTTT
CDR3: CASSQDYSNQPQHF

size: once
J: TRBJ2-1
V: TRBV11-2
D: TRBD2
DNA: TGTGCCAGCAGCTTACGACGGACTAGCGGGCTCTCCTACAATGAGCAGTTCTTC
CDR3: CASSLRRTSGLSYNEQFF